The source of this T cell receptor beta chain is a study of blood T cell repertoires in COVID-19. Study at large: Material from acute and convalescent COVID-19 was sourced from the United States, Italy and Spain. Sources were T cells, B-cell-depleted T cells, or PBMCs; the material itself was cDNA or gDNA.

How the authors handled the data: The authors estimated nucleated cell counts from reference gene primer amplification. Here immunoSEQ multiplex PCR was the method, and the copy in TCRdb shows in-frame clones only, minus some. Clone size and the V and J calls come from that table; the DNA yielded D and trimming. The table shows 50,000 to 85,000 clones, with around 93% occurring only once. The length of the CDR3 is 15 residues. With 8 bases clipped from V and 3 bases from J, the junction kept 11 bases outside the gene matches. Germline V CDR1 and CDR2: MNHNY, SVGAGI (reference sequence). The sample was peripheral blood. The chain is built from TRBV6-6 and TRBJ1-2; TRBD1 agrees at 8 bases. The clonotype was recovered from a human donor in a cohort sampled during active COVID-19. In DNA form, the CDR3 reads TGTGCCAGCGATACGACCGGACAGGGCTACTATGGCTACACCTTC. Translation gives CASDTTGQGYYGYTF.